This entry is about one TCR beta chain. How the authors handled the data: Amplification with reference gene primers provided the estimates of nucleated cell counts. Repertoires were generated with immunoSEQ multiplex PCR, while TCRdb's copy carries only in-frame clones and drops some. Clone size and the V and J calls come from that table; the DNA yielded D and trimming. The sample holds roughly 59,000 clones, approximately 83% seen once. Germline lookup yields CDR1 SGHAT and CDR2 FQNNGV. The CDR3 runs 13 residues. Trimming stripped 1 base from V and 1 base from J, with 4 bases between. This record belongs to a study of blood T cell repertoires in COVID-19. About the research overall: Collection of acute and convalescent COVID-19 samples took place in the United States, Italy and Spain. PBMCs, B-cell-depleted T cells, or T cells provided the cDNA or gDNA that made up the material.

The chain uses TRBV11-2 and TRBJ1-1; D call uncertain. The sequencing sample was made of peripheral blood. The clonotype was recovered from a woman older than 75 with acute or convalescent COVID-19. This CDR3 reads CASSLAENTEAFF. The CDR3 DNA is TGTGCCAGCAGCTTAGCAGAGAACACTGAAGCTTTCTTT.